These 31 T cell receptor beta chains were all obtained from the same sample, sequenced in a study of T-cell memory formation after mild COVID-19. Using its own MiXCR run on the 5' RACE reads, TCRdb lists one record per CDR3 protein. The sample has approximately 580,000 distinct CDR3 sequences; around 21% are singletons. Input material: PBMCs or a T cell subset sorted from them (not recorded which). The receptors come from an adult woman who had mild COVID-19 (a few samples of this study predate the infection). Cell type and time point are not known.

V usage is TRBV29-1 and J usage is TRBJ2-7, with 7 bases identical to TRBD1. The CDR3 covers 11 residues. Germline V gives CDR1 SQVTM, CDR2 ANQGSEA. V was clipped by 7 bases and J by 2 bases; unmatched bases: 2. The CDR3 DNA follows: TGCAGCGCAGGACAGGCCTACGAGCAGTACTTC. Translated, it gives CSAGQAYEQYF.

This clonotype was picked up a small number of times. CDR3 sequence (DNA): TGTGCCACCGGAGGTGAGGGGTACGAGCAGTACTTC. It is translated as CATGGEGYEQYF. The chain couples TRBV24-1 to TRBJ2-7; D possibly matches TRBD1 or TRBD2 (5 bases each). From germline, CDR1 is KGHDR and CDR2 SFDVKD. Between the trimmed V and J ends, which lost 9 bases and 4 bases, there was a span of 12 bases. The CDR3 extends over 12 amino acids.

This clonotype was counted a few times. The chain carries TRBV5-1 and TRBJ2-3, with 13 bases identical to TRBD2. The germline V gene has CDR1 SGHRS and CDR2 YFSETQ. The junction had 6 bases not matched to a gene; V was cut back by 4 bases and J by 4 bases. CDR3 length: 16 residues. CDR3 DNA: TGCGCCAGCAGCCGAGGACTAGCGGGAGAACCAGATACGCAGTATTTT. Residues: CASSRGLAGEPDTQYF.

The gene calls are TRBV7-9 and TRBJ1-2; TRBD1 agrees at 7 bases. The germline V gene encodes CDR1 SEHNR and CDR2 FQNEAQ (reference sequence). V shed 1 base, J shed 2 bases, and the junction held 4 bases outside the gene matches. This CDR3 region has 15 residues. The CDR3 reads CASSLEADRNYGYTF. The CDR3 DNA is TGTGCCAGCAGCTTAGAGGCGGACAGGAACTATGGCTACACCTTC.

The V and J genes are TRBV7-2 and TRBJ2-5; D might be TRBD2 (5 bases). V was trimmed by 5 bases and J by 1 base, leaving 8 bases between them. The CDR3 runs 13 residues. Per the germline V gene, CDR1 is SGHTA and CDR2 is FQGNSA. CDR3 region: CASSHTSQETQYF. The CDR3 DNA reads TGTGCCAGCAGCCACACTAGCCAAGAGACCCAGTACTTC.

This clonotype was seen a handful of times. The chain is built from TRBV12-3 or TRBV12-4 and TRBJ2-3, with 9 nucleotides matching TRBD2. Trimming took 6 bases from V and 1 from J; bases not matched to a gene: 17. The CDR3 is 19 amino acids. CDR3 sequence reads: CASSQNIRLAEIRTDTQYF. The CDR3 nucleotides read TGTGCCAGCAGCCAAAATATTAGACTAGCGGAGATACGCACAGATACGCAGTATTTT.

The chain combines TRBV20-1 with TRBJ1-1, with D tentatively TRBD1 (6 bases). CDR3 length: 11 amino acids. Deletions cut 5 bases from V and 7 bases from J, with 11 bases between. Germline CDR1 and CDR2: DFQATT and SNEGSKA (reference sequence). The CDR3 bases are TGCAGTGCTCTCGGACAGAATGAAGCTTTCTTT. Its translation is CSALGQNEAFF.

The chain recombines TRBV30 with TRBJ2-1, with a tentative D call TRBD2 (6 bases). CDR3 length: 12 residues. Trimming took 7 bases from V and 7 from J, leaving 14 bases between them. CDR1 is GTSNPN and CDR2 is SVGIG in the germline V gene (reference sequence). The CDR3: CASGGNGNEQFF. The CDR3 region has the DNA TGTGCCTCCGGCGGGAATGGTAATGAGCAGTTCTTC. The entire variable domain, with the rest obtained from reference TRBV30 and TRBJ2-1, is as follows: SQTIHQWPATLVQPVGSPLSLECTVEGTSNPNLYWYRQAAGRGLQLLFYSVGIGQISSEVPQNLSASRPQDRQFILSSKKLLLSDSGFYLCASGGNGNEQFFGPGTRLTVL.

The genes are TRBV6-5 and TRBJ2-7, with TRBD2 matching over 8 bases. The germline V gene encodes CDR1 MNHEY and CDR2 SVGAGI. V gave up 5 bases and J gave up 0 bases; unmatched junction bases: 9. The CDR3 length is 16 residues. The CDR3 reads CASSASGSGSSYEQYF. The CDR3, as DNA: TGTGCCAGCAGTGCCTCGGGCAGCGGGAGCTCCTACGAGCAGTACTTC.

This chain uses TRBV23-1 with TRBJ2-1; D may be TRBD1 (6 bases). TRBV23-1 is annotated as an ORF whose role is uncertain. The length of the CDR3 is 12 residues. Trimming pared 2 bases from V and 7 bases from J, leaving 6 bases between. DNA of the CDR3: TGCGCCAGCAGTCAACAGGGGAATGAGCAGTTCTTC. Its translation: CASSQQGNEQFF.

This rearrangement joins TRBV12-3 or TRBV12-4 to TRBJ2-4, with D hard to call. V shed 0 bases and J shed 8 bases, with 8 bases lying between them. The length of the CDR3 is 13 residues. DNA for the CDR3: TGTGCCAGCAGTTTAGCAGCTTATGACATTCAGTACTTC. Its protein product is CASSLAAYDIQYF.

This rearrangement joins TRBV7-9 to TRBJ2-1; D possibly corresponds to TRBD2 (5 bases). CDR1 and CDR2 (germline): SEHNR, FQNEAQ (reference sequence). The CDR3 is 20 residues long. V was shortened by 1 base and J by 4 bases, with 26 bases between the two germline ends. This CDR3 reads CASSLGFWSGPAPDYNEQFF. CDR3 nucleotide sequence: TGTGCCAGCAGCTTAGGCTTCTGGAGCGGCCCGGCCCCCGATTACAATGAGCAGTTCTTC.

This clonotype was detected a few times. The V gene is TRBV4-2, the J gene TRBJ2-7; 12 bases match TRBD2. Germline CDR1 and CDR2: LGHNA and YNFKEQ. The V and J ends lost 1 base and 4 bases, in that order; junction bases with no gene match: 2. The CDR3 is 15 residues long. CDR3 sequence reads: CASSQGLAGAYEQYF. For the CDR3, the DNA is TGTGCCAGCAGCCAAGGACTAGCGGGAGCTTACGAGCAGTACTTC.

This rearrangement joins TRBV5-1 to TRBJ2-1; D gene ambiguous. CDR1 and CDR2 (germline): SGHRS, YFSETQ. V lost 4 bases and J 7 bases, leaving 15 bases between the germline ends. The CDR3 sequence is 14 residues long. The DNA of the CDR3 is TGCGCCAGCAGCCCCCTAGAGATTGCGAATGAGCAGTTCTTC. Protein sequence: CASSPLEIANEQFF.

This clonotype showed up just a few times. V is TRBV6-4 and J is TRBJ2-6; D might be TRBD1 (5 bases). CDR3 length equals 15 residues. Trimming pared 4 bases from V and 0 bases from J, leaving 7 bases between. Germline lookup yields CDR1 MRHNA and CDR2 SNTAGT. The CDR3 region has the DNA TGTGCCAGCAGTGGGACAAACTCTGGGGCCAACGTCCTGACTTTC. Its translation: CASSGTNSGANVLTF.

The J gene is TRBJ2-2, the V gene TRBV5-1, with TRBD2 matching over 14 bases. The CDR3 has 16 amino acids. The V and J ends lost 5 bases and 5 bases, in that order; junction bases with no gene match: 5. CDR1 SGHRS and CDR2 YFSETQ come from the germline V gene. The CDR3 bases are TGCGCCAGCAGGGGGACTAGCGGGGGCCGGACCGGGGAGCTGTTTTTT. It translates to CASRGTSGGRTGELFF.

This clonotype appeared a few times. The gene calls are TRBV20-1 and TRBJ2-3; unclear D gene. Trimming cost V 7 bases and J 6 bases, with 14 bases left between them. The germline CDR1 and CDR2 sequences are DFQATT and SNEGSKA (reference sequence). This CDR3 has 12 amino acids. The CDR3 loop reads CSVGVRRDTQYF. CDR3 DNA: TGCAGTGTTGGAGTCCGTCGGGATACGCAGTATTTT.

V is TRBV7-8 and J is TRBJ1-1; TRBD1 is a possible D gene (6 bases). Trimming shortened V by 4 bases and J by 2 bases, and 14 bases separated the two germline ends. The CDR3 loop spans 15 amino acids. Germline CDR1 and CDR2: SGHVS and FQNEAQ. The CDR3 sequence: CASSSQTGSNTEAFF. The CDR3 nucleotides are TGTGCCAGCAGCTCACAGACAGGATCAAACACTGAAGCTTTCTTT.

The chain employs TRBV19 and TRBJ1-2; D might be TRBD1 (6 bases). Looked up from germline, CDR1 is LNHDA and CDR2 is SQIVND (reference sequence). The V end lost 5 bases, the J end lost 3 bases, and 16 bases lay between the germline ends. The CDR3 length is 15 residues. The CDR3 bases are TGTGCCAGTAGTCCAATAGGGACACCCTACTATGGCTACACCTTC. Protein product: CASSPIGTPYYGYTF.

This clonotype was seen repeatedly, ten times or more. J is TRBJ1-1 and V is TRBV18; 7 bases line up with TRBD1. Unmatched junction bases numbered 4, after V lost 1 base and J lost 5 bases. Germline-derived CDR1 and CDR2 are KGHSH and LQKENI. The CDR3 has 14 residues. The CDR3: CASSPQGAGTEAFF. DNA for the CDR3: TGTGCCAGCTCACCACAGGGGGCCGGGACTGAAGCTTTCTTT.

This clonotype was recorded many times. The chain carries TRBV12-3 or TRBV12-4 and TRBJ2-1; 13 bases line up with TRBD2. CDR3 length equals 15 residues. V shed 6 bases and J 8 bases; nucleotides not matched to a gene: 7. CDR3 loop: CASSPLAGGPYEQFF. The CDR3 DNA reads TGTGCCAGCAGCCCACTAGCGGGAGGGCCGTATGAGCAGTTCTTC.

At least ten counts were recorded for this clonotype. J is TRBJ2-2 and V is TRBV12-3 or TRBV12-4; D is perhaps TRBD1 (6 bases). The CDR3 sequence is 15 residues long. With 5 bases removed from V and 4 bases from J, the gap between germline ends came to 14 bases. CDR3 coding DNA: TGTGCCAGCAGTCAAAAAATGGACAGCACCGGGGAGCTGTTTTTT. Amino acids: CASSQKMDSTGELFF.

There are a few counts of this clonotype. The CDR3 sequence: CASSLARGTEAFF. The CDR3 nucleotides are TGTGCCAGCAGTTTAGCGCGGGGAACTGAAGCTTTCTTT. V usage is TRBV12-3 or TRBV12-4 and J usage is TRBJ1-1; D gene uncertain. V was cut by 0 bases and J by 5 bases, with 7 bases left in between. The CDR3 length is 13 residues.

The chain employs TRBV30 and TRBJ1-3, with D unclear. The V gene lost 6 bases and the J gene lost 0 bases, with 9 bases spanning the gap. Per germline, CDR1 GTSNPN and CDR2 SVGIG (reference sequence). The CDR3 spans 13 residues. CDR3 in amino acids: CACTWSSGNTIYF. For the CDR3, the DNA is TGTGCCTGCACTTGGAGCTCTGGAAACACCATATATTTT.

This clonotype was seen only a few times. The chain joins TRBV24-1 to TRBJ2-5; possible D gene TRBD1, 5 bases. V lost 3 bases and J 1 base, leaving 8 bases between the germline ends. CDR1 and CDR2 (germline): KGHDR, SFDVKD. The CDR3 loop spans 14 amino acids. The CDR3 DNA follows: TGTGCCACCAGTGATGCCAGGGTCCAAGAGACCCAGTACTTC. Residues: CATSDARVQETQYF.

This clonotype was observed a few times. The chain recombines TRBV5-1 with TRBJ1-1; 9 positions agree with TRBD1. Losses at the gene ends were 4 bases for V and 6 bases for J; bases not matched to a gene: 7. Germline CDR1 SGHRS, CDR2 YFSETQ. The CDR3 totals 14 residues. The CDR3 sequence: CASSLGQGKAEAFF. CDR3 sequence (DNA): TGCGCCAGCAGCCTAGGACAGGGGAAGGCTGAAGCTTTCTTT.

The genes are TRBV20-1 and TRBJ2-3; D uncertain. The CDR3 extends over 13 amino acids. Trimming took off 1 base at V and 0 bases at J, with 5 bases between the two ends. CDR1 and CDR2 (germline): DFQATT, SNEGSKA (reference sequence). The CDR3 reads CSARVGSTDTQYF. CDR3 bases: TGCAGTGCTAGAGTCGGGAGCACAGATACGCAGTATTTT.

This clonotype turned up a few times. The V and J genes are TRBV5-4 and TRBJ2-1, with 9 bases identical to TRBD2. The CDR3 has 14 residues. V lost 2 bases and J lost 12; bases outside the gene matches: 9. Germline V gene lookup returns CDR1 SGHNT and CDR2 YYREEE (reference sequence). Here the CDR3 DNA reads TGTGCCAGCAGCTTACGCGGGGGGGCGCTCTGGCAGTTCTTC. Residues: CASSLRGGALWQFF.

This clonotype was detected ten times or more. V is TRBV5-5 and J is TRBJ1-5; tentative D call: TRBD1 (6 bases). V was trimmed by 0 bases and J by 7 bases, leaving 14 bases between them. The CDR3 consists of 15 residues. Germline assignment: CDR1 SGHKS and CDR2 YYEKEE (reference sequence). The CDR3 DNA follows: TGTGCCAGCAGCTTGGAAAGGCAGGGGCTGCAGCCCCAGCATTTT. The encoded protein is CASSLERQGLQPQHF.

The V gene is TRBV4-1, the J gene TRBJ2-2; no firm D call. The CDR3 has 15 residues. The germline V gene encodes CDR1 MGHRA and CDR2 YSYEKL. Trimming left V 4 bases short and J 4 bases short, with 13 bases between. CDR3 DNA: TGCGCCAGCAGCCCACTCGGAGAGCCCACCGGGGAGCTGTTTTTT. This sequence encodes CASSPLGEPTGELFF.

The sample holds a few counts of this clonotype. V is TRBV11-1 and J is TRBJ2-7; the D call may be TRBD1 or TRBD2 (6 bases each). Germline V gives CDR1 SGHAT, CDR2 FQDESV (reference sequence). The CDR3 contains 14 residues. V lost 4 bases and J lost 5, with 15 bases in between. The CDR3 loop is CASSSTLGGHEQYF. The CDR3 bases are TGTGCCAGCAGCTCTACGCTGGGGGGCCACGAGCAGTACTTC.